This TCR beta chain was retrieved from a study of technical replicates of blood from a few donors. This table comes from immunoSEQ multiplex PCR, and its TCRdb copy is limited to in-frame clones, with some not included. The sample lists 80,000 to 90,000 clones; 94% were seen once. The trim removed 1 base at V and 3 bases at J, leaving 11 bases unmatched. The germline CDR1 and CDR2 sequences are LNHNV and YYDKDF (reference sequence). This CDR3 is built from 17 residues. The sample comprised T cells isolated from PBMCs. The receptor was isolated from a human donor in good health. The chain couples TRBV15 to TRBJ1-1; 7 nucleotides agree with TRBD1. As DNA, the CDR3 is TGTGCCACCAGCAGAGGTGACAGGGTTAGGGTAGACACTGAAGCTTTCTTT. Amino acids: CATSRGDRVRVDTEAFF. The whole variable domain, remainder taken from reference TRBV15 and TRBJ1-1, is DAMVIQNPRYQVTQFGKPVTLSCSQTLNHNVMYWYQQKSSQAPKLLFHYYDKDFNNEADTPDNFQSRRPNTSFCFLDIRSPGLGDTAMYLCATSRGDRVRVDTEAFFGQGTRLTVV.